Listed here are 8 T cell receptor beta chains from one sample, sequenced in a study of human CD8 memory T cell subsets. It was UMI-labeled 5' RACE by which the TCR beta libraries were made. Using the 5' RACE reads, TCRdb records one entry per CDR3 protein without DNA. Its table lists about 7,000 distinct CDR3 sequences. Sequenced input: CD8+ T cells from PBMCs. These receptors were taken from a human donor in good health.

The chain employs TRBV7-9 and TRBJ1-1; TCRdb lists TRBD1, though no DNA is available to test this call. Germline CDR1 is SEHNR and CDR2 is FQNEAQ (reference sequence). There are 14 residues in the CDR3. This CDR3 reads CASSPSGVMDEAFF.

The rearrangement uses TRBV7-9 and TRBJ2-5. Germline V gene lookup returns CDR1 SEHNR and CDR2 FQNEAQ (reference sequence). CDR3 length: 14 amino acids. CDR3 amino acids: CASSFLQNQETQYF. Using reference TRBV7-9 and TRBJ2-5 for the parts outside the CDR3, the full variable domain is DTGVSQNPRHKITKRGQNVTFRCDPISEHNRLYWYRQTLGQGPEFLTYFQNEAQLEKSRLLSDRFSAERPKGSFSTLEIQRTEQGDSAMYLCASSFLQNQETQYFGPGTRLLVL.

V and J are TRBV5-4 and TRBJ2-1; TCRdb reports TRBD1, a call that lacks DNA to check it against. The CDR3 has 15 amino acids. Germline-derived CDR1 and CDR2 are SGHNT and YYREEE (reference sequence). This CDR3 is CASSSFGHRYNEQFF.

The J gene is TRBJ2-1, the V gene TRBV27. CDR1 MNHEY and CDR2 SMNVEV come from the germline V gene (reference sequence). The CDR3 is 15 amino acids. The CDR3 loop reads CASSLSGSSYNEQFF.

This clonotype is medium-sized (0.01 to 0.1%) by frequency. V is TRBV4-1 and J is TRBJ2-3; the D gene TCRdb calls, TRBD2, cannot be checked with no DNA. Looked up from germline, CDR1 is MGHRA and CDR2 is YSYEKL. CDR3 length: 17 residues. The CDR3 reads CASSQDLGLAGADTQYF.

V gene TRBV7-9 combines with J gene TRBJ1-4; the D call of TRBD1 rests on TCRdb alone, since no DNA is present to check it. The germline CDR1 and CDR2 sequences are SEHNR and FQNEAQ (reference sequence). This CDR3 is built from 15 residues. The CDR3 reads CASSLPGTGVEKLFF.

This chain joins TRBV12-3 or TRBV12-4 and TRBJ2-7; the D gene TCRdb calls, TRBD1, cannot be checked with no DNA. The CDR3 consists of 13 residues. CDR3 in amino acids: CASKSPPSAEQYF.

The genes are TRBV3-1 and TRBJ2-1; TCRdb selects TRBD2, and the lack of DNA leaves this call unchecked. CDR1 is LGHDT and CDR2 is YNNKEL in the germline V gene (reference sequence). This CDR3 is 16 amino acids long. This chain's CDR3 is CASSQTSGSRVNEQFF.